The T cell receptor (beta chain) under discussion was sequenced for a study of blood T cell repertoires in COVID-19. Across the study: Sites across the United States, Italy and Spain contributed samples from acute and convalescent COVID-19. Sample material is recorded as cDNA or gDNA derived from T cells, B-cell-depleted T cells, or PBMCs.

Germline V gene lookup returns CDR1 SGHAT and CDR2 FQDESV (reference sequence). The V and J ends lost 1 base and 5 bases, in that order; junction bases with no gene match: 7. The length of the CDR3 is 15 residues. This clone was counted a single time. Authors' processing steps: Amplification of reference gene primers was used by the study to estimate nucleated cell counts. Repertoires were generated with immunoSEQ multiplex PCR, while TCRdb's copy carries only in-frame clones and drops some. Clone size and V and J calls were adopted from that table, with D and trimming inferred from the DNA. The sample carries tens of thousands of clones, approximately 87% recorded once.

The chain uses TRBV11-1 and TRBJ2-5, with 7 bases fitting TRBD1. Sequences were obtained from peripheral blood. This receptor was taken from a human donor in a cohort sampled during active COVID-19. CDR3 sequence (DNA): TGTGCCAGCAGCTTAGAAAGTGACAGGGCTGAGACCCAGTACTTC. Translation gives CASSLESDRAETQYF.